This TCR beta chain was observed in a study of cytomegalovirus exposure and HLA in healthy donors. Overall study: Across around 400 genotyped donors, about 80% landed in the Caucasian-associated ancestry cluster.

Details on this clone: Its antigen is undetermined.

PCR amplification relied on 60 Vbeta primers (plus 13 Jbeta primers). TCRdb's copy holds only in-frame clones and misses some; the assay was immunoSEQ multiplex PCR. Of 200,000 to 250,000 clones in the sample, roughly 84% were seen once. Overall study findings and caveats: Among TCR beta chains of equal frequency, HLA-associated ones were more clonally expanded in a later analysis. A later analysis associated approximately 17,000 TCR beta sequences with HLA alleles at a 0.05 false discovery rate.

The TCR originated in a girl under 18 in good health and CMV-seronegative. Sequenced material: PBMCs.

This chain's CDR3 is CASSLAVRAGNTEQYF. The DNA for the CDR3 is TGCGCCAGCAGCTTGGCGGTCAGAGCGGGAAATACTGAGCAGTACTTC. The chain uses TRBV5-1 and TRBJ2-7, with 7 nucleotides matching TRBD2. The CDR3 has 16 residues. Trimming removed 0 bases from V and 7 bases from J; junction bases left unmatched: 13. Germline CDR1 reads SGHRS; CDR2 reads YFSETQ.